Listed below are T cell receptor beta chains from one sample, sequenced in a study of lymphopenia after photon versus proton radiotherapy. Sequencing was performed with immunoSEQ multiplex PCR; in TCRdb, only in-frame clones are kept and a portion is missing. The data contain 50,000 to 65,000 clones, 75% to 90% of them singletons. Sequenced here: peripheral blood, sampled from a patient treated with proton-based radiotherapy. The origin of the receptors is a man older than 75 with esophageal cancer. CDR3s include the opening cysteine and the closing phenylalanine or tryptophan. D genes are given only for firm matches. Size is omitted from some rows. Given values are once, few, many or a class for expanded clones.

TRBJ2-2 | NA | NA | TRBV9 | TGTGCCAGCAGCGTAGCGGCGGGCTCTAACACCGGGGAGCTGTTTTTT | CASSVAAGSNTGELFF
TRBJ1-4 | TRBD1 | NA | TRBV6-6 | TGTGCCAGCAGGGGCCCCGGGACAGGGGATGAAAAACTGTTTTTT | CASRGPGTGDEKLFF
TRBJ1-3 | NA | once | TRBV6-1 | TGTGCCAGCAGTCTGGGGACACGTGGAAACACCATATATTTT | CASSLGTRGNTIYF
TRBJ1-1 | TRBD1 | NA | TRBV5-1 | TGCGCCAGCACAGGGGGCGCTGACACTGAAGCTTTCTTT | CASTGGADTEAFF
TRBJ2-3 | NA | NA | TRBV19 | TGTGCCAGTAGTATACGGTTGGTACCCACAGATACGCAGTATTTT | CASSIRLVPTDTQYF
TRBJ2-4 | TRBD1 | NA | TRBV7-8 | TGTGCCAGCAGCTTAGCGCAGGGGGCGTTAGCCAAAAACATTCAGTACTTC | CASSLAQGALAKNIQYF
TRBJ2-5 | NA | NA | TRBV11-2 | TGTGCCAGCAGCTATATGGAGACCCAGTACTTC | CASSYMETQYF
TRBJ1-2 | NA | NA | TRBV7-9 | TGTGCCAGCAGCTTAACGATAGAAAGCCGCTATGGCTACACCTTC | CASSLTIESRYGYTF
TRBJ2-1 | TRBD2 | NA | TRBV7-8 | TGTGCCAGCAGCTTTGAAGGACTAGCGGCTTACAATGAGCAGTTCTTC | CASSFEGLAAYNEQFF
TRBJ2-3 | TRBD1 | NA | TRBV9 | TGTGCCAGCAGCCAGTCGGGACAGAGGAATACGCAGTATTTT | CASSQSGQRNTQYF
TRBJ2-1 | TRBD2 | NA | TRBV19 | TGTGCCAGTAGTACACTAGCGGGGGGTTCCTACAATGAGCAGTTCTTC | CASSTLAGGSYNEQFF
TRBJ1-1 | NA | NA | TRBV2 | TGTGCCAGCAGTGATATTGGGCGGAACACTGAAGCTTTCTTT | CASSDIGRNTEAFF
TRBJ1-2 | NA | once | TRBV5-1 | TGCGCCAGCAGCTTGGAACAGACAAGAGATGGCTACACCTTC | CASSLEQTRDGYTF
TRBJ2-3 | TRBD2 | NA | TRBV7-9 | TGTGCCAGCAGCTCGAGAGTAGCGGGGGGCACCAAAATTACAGATACGCAGTATTTT | CASSSRVAGGTKITDTQYF
TRBJ2-7 | NA | NA | TRBV7-9 | TGTGCCAGCACCGATACATACGAGCAGTACTTC | CASTDTYEQYF
TRBJ2-2 | NA | NA | TRBV7-9 | TGTGCCAGCAGCTTAGTAAGACGGAATTGGGTCACCGGGGAGCTGTTTTTT | CASSLVRRNWVTGELFF
TRBJ1-1 | NA | NA | TRBV18 | TGTGCCAGCTCGCCGCGAGAGAACACTGAAGCTTTCTTT | CASSPRENTEAFF
TRBJ2-7 | NA | NA | TRBV11-3 | TGTGCCAGCAAGGGCAGGGGCTACGAGCAGTACTTC | CASKGRGYEQYF
TRBJ2-7 | NA | NA | TRBV6-5 | TGTGCCAGCAGTAATCGGGGGGCCGAGCAGTACTTC | CASSNRGAEQYF
TRBJ2-2 | NA | NA | TRBV5-1 | TGCGCCAGCAGCTTGGAGGGAGCCGGGGAGCTGTTTTTT | CASSLEGAGELFF
TRBJ2-5 | NA | NA | TRBV30 | TGTGCCTGGCACCGGGGGTACCAAGAGACCCAGTACTTC | CAWHRGYQETQYF
TRBJ1-4 | NA | NA | TRBV5-1 | TGCGCCAGCAGCTTGAAGGCAACTAATGAAAAACTGTTTTTT | CASSLKATNEKLFF
TRBJ2-7 | NA | few | TRBV2 | TGTGCCAGCAGGGATGACTACGAGCAGTACTTC | CASRDDYEQYF
TRBJ2-7 | NA | NA | TRBV12-1 | TGTGCCAGCAGCCCCAGAAAAACGGACAGGGGGTACGAGCAGTACTTC | CASSPRKTDRGYEQYF
TRBJ1-1 | NA | few | TRBV11-2 | TGTGCCAGCAGCTTAGACAGGTTTAACACTGAAGCTTTCTTT | CASSLDRFNTEAFF
TRBJ2-2 | NA | NA | TRBV6-4 | TGTGCCCAGTTCTGGATCACCGGGGAGCTGTTTTTT | CAQFWITGELFF
TRBJ2-5 | TRBD1 | NA | TRBV9 | TGTGCCAGCAGCACCGCGACAGGGGGCCAAGAGACCCAGTACTTC | CASSTATGGQETQYF
TRBJ2-1 | TRBD2 | NA | TRBV7-2 | TGTGCCAGCAGCTTAGCTGGCGGGAGCGGGAATGAGCAGTTCTTC | CASSLAGGSGNEQFF
TRBJ1-1 | NA | NA | TRBV25-1 | TGTGCCAGCAGTCCCTCAGGGAGCACTGAAGCTTTCTTT | CASSPSGSTEAFF
TRBJ2-5 | NA | NA | TRBV7-7 | TGTGCTAGCAGTCTCGGCCCATTTGGGGGAGAAGAGACCCAGTACTTC | CASSLGPFGGEETQYF
TRBJ2-7 | NA | once | TRBV27 | TGTGCCAGCAGTTTTGGTCCGGGGGCGTACGAGCAGTACTTC | CASSFGPGAYEQYF
TRBJ2-1 | NA | NA | TRBV21-1 | TGTGCCAGCAGCTCAAAACCTAGCGGGGGGTACAATGAGCAGTTCTTC | CASSSKPSGGYNEQFF
TRBJ2-2 | NA | NA | TRBV5-1 | TGCGCCAGCACCGAACAGGGAAACACCGGGGAGCTGTTTTTT | CASTEQGNTGELFF
TRBJ2-3 | TRBD2 | NA | TRBV4-1 | TGCGCCAGCAGCCAAGATAGTAGCGGGGGGGCCGGGGGCACAGATACGCAGTATTTT | CASSQDSSGGAGGTDTQYF
TRBJ1-3 | NA | NA | TRBV18 | TGTGCCAGCTCACCTGCCGTGCGGGGAAACACCATATATTTT | CASSPAVRGNTIYF
TRBJ2-3 | NA | once | TRBV14 | TGTGCCAGCAGCCAAGTCTTTGGGGCAGCACTCACAGATACGCAGTATTTT | CASSQVFGAALTDTQYF
TRBJ2-2 | TRBD2 | once | TRBV27 | TGTGCCAGCAGTTTATTTTGGACTAGCGGGAGGTCGGACACCGGGGAGCTGTTTTTT | CASSLFWTSGRSDTGELFF
TRBJ2-1 | NA | NA | TRBV6-6 | TGTGCCAGCAGTTTCGGGGGATATGGGTTCTTC | CASSFGGYGFF
TRBJ1-1 | NA | few | TRBV5-1 | TGCGCCAGCAGCTTGGCCCGTTCTGGACCGAAGGCTGAAGCTTTCTTT | CASSLARSGPKAEAFF
TRBJ2-7 | NA | NA | TRBV2 | TGTGCCAGCAGTGATATCGGGGAATACGAGCAGTACTTC | CASSDIGEYEQYF
TRBJ1-1 | TRBD1 | NA | TRBV9 | TGTGCCAGCAGCGTAGGACAGGGTAGGACTGAAGCTTTCTTT | CASSVGQGRTEAFF
TRBJ2-3 | TRBD2 | NA | TRBV9 | TGTGCCAGCAGCCCCTCTGCTGGGATAGCGGGGGCCTCCGATACGCAGTATTTT | CASSPSAGIAGASDTQYF
TRBJ1-1 | TRBD1 | NA | TRBV11-1 | TGTGCCAGCAGCTTAGAACGACAGGGCGCTGAAGCTTTCTTT | CASSLERQGAEAFF
TRBJ2-1 | TRBD2 | NA | TRBV5-1 | TGCGCCAGCAGCAAGAGGACTAGCGGGGGGACCATCTACAATGAGCAGTTCTTC | CASSKRTSGGTIYNEQFF
TRBJ1-6 | NA | NA | TRBV15 | TGTGCCACCAGCTATACGGGTCTTCATAATTCACCCCTCCACTTT | CATSYTGLHNSPLHF
TRBJ2-2 | NA | NA | TRBV19 | TGTGCCAGTAGTATATCACACCATAACACCGGGGAGCTGTTTTTT | CASSISHHNTGELFF
TRBJ1-1 | NA | NA | TRBV6-4 | TGTGCCAGCAGTGAGGGCTCGAACACTGAAGCTTTCTTT | CASSEGSNTEAFF